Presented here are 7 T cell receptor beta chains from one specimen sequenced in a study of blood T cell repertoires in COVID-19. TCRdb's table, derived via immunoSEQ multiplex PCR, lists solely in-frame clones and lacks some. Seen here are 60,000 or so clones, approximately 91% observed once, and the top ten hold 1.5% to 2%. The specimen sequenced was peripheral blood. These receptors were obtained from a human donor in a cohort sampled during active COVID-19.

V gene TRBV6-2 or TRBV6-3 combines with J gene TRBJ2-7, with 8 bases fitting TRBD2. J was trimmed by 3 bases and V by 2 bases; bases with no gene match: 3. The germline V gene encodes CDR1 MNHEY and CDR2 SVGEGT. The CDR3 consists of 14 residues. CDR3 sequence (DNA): TGTGCCAGCAGTTACCCCGGGACTAGCTACGAGCAGTACTTC. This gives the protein CASSYPGTSYEQYF.

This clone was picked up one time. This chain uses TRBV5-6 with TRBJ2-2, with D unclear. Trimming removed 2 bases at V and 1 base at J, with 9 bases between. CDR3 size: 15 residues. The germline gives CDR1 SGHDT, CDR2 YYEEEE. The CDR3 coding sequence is TGTGCCAGCAGCTTTGAGCGTATGAACACCGGGGAGCTGTTTTTT. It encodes CASSFERMNTGELFF.

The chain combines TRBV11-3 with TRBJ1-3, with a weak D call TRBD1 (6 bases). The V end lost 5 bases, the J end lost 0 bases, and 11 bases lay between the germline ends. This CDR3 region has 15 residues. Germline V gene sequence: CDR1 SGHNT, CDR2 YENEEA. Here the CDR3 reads CASSRGADSGNTIYF. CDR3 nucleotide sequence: TGTGCCAGCAGCCGGGGGGCGGACTCTGGAAACACCATATATTTT.

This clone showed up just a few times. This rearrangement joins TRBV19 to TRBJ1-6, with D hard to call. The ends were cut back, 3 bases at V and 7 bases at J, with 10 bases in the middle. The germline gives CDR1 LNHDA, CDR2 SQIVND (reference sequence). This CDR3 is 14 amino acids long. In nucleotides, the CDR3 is TGTGCCAGTAGTATTGGCCGTACGAATTCACCCCTCCACTTT. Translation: CASSIGRTNSPLHF. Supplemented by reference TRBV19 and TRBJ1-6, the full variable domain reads DGGITQSPKYLFRKEGQNVTLSCEQNLNHDAMYWYRQDPGQGLRLIYYSQIVNDFQKGDIAEGYSVSREKKESFPLTVTSAQKNPTAFYLCASSIGRTNSPLHFGNGTRLTVT.

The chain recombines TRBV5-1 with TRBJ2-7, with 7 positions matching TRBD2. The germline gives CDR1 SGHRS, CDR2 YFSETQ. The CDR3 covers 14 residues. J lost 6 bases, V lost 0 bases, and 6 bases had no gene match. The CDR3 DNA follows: TGCGCCAGCAGCTTGGGAGGCGGGAGCGGCGAGCAGTACTTC. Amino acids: CASSLGGGSGEQYF.

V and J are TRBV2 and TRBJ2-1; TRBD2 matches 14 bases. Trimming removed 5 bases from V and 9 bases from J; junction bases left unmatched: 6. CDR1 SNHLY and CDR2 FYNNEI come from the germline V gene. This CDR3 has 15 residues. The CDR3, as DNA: TGTGCCAGCAGTCGGACTAGCGGGAGGAGGATTGAGCAGTTCTTC. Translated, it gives CASSRTSGRRIEQFF.

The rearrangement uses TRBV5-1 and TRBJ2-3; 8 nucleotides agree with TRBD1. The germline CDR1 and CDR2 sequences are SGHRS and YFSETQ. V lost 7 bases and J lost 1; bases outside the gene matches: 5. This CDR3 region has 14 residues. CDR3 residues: CASHPTGGTDTQYF. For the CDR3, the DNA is TGCGCCAGCCATCCGACAGGGGGCACAGATACGCAGTATTTT. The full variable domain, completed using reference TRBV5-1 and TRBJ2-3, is KAGVTQTPRYLIKTRGQQVTLSCSPISGHRSVSWYQQTPGQGLQFLFEYFSETQRNKGNFPGRFSGRQFSNSRSEMNVSTLELGDSALYLCASHPTGGTDTQYFGPGTRLTVL.